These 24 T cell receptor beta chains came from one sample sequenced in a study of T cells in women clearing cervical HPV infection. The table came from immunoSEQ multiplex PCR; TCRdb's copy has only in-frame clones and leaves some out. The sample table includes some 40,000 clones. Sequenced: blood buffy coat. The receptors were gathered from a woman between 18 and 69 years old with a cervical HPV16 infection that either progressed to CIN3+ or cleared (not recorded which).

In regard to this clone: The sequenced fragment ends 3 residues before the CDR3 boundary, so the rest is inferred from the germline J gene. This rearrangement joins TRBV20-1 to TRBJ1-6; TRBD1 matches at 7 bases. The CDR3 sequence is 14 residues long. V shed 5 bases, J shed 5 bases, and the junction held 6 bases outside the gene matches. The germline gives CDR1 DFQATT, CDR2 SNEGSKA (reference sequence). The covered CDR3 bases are TGCAGTGCTGGCCTAGGACAGGATAATTCACCC. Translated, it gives CSAGLGQDNSP. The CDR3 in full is CSAGLGQDNSPLHF.

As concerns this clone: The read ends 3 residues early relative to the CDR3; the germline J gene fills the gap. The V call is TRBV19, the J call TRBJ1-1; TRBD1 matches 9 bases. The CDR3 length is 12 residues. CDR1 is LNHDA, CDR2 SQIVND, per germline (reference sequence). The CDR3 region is CASGTGWETAFF. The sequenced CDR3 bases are TGTGCCAGCGGGACAGGGTGGGAGACC.

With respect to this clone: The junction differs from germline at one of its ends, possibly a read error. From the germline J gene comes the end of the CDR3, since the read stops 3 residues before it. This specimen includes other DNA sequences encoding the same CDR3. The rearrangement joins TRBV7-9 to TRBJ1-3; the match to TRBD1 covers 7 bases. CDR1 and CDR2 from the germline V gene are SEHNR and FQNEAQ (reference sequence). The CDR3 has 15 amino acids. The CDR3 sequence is CASSLGTDDRNTIYF. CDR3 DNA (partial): TGTGCCAGCAGTTTAGGGACAGATGACCGAAACACC.

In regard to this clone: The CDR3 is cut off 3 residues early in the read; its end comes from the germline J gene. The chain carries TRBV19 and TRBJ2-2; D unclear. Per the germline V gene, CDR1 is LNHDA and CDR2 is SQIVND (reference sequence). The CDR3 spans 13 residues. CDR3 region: CASSWQPSEKLFF. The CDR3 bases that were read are TGTGCCAGTAGTTGGCAGCCGAGCGAAAAG.

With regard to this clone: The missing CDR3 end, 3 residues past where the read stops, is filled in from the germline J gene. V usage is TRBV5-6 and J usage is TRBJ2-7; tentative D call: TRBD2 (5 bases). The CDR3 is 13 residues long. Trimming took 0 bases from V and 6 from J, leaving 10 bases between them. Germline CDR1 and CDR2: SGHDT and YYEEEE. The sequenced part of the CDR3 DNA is TGTGCCAGCAGCTTGGGACGGAGCGGCGAG. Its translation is CASSLGRSGE. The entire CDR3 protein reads CASSLGRSGEQYF.

CDR3 residues: CASSQDRDQPQYF. The sequenced part of the CDR3 DNA is TGTGCCAGCAGCCAAGACAGAGATCAGCCG. V and J are TRBV7-2 and TRBJ2-3; possible D gene TRBD1, 5 bases. The read falls 3 residues short of the CDR3 end, and the missing part is taken from the germline J gene. Germline CDR1 SGHTA, CDR2 FQGNSA. The CDR3 runs to 13 residues. Based on the CDR3 plus reference TRBV7-2 and TRBJ2-3, the full variable domain is GAGVSQSPSNKVTEKGKDVELRCDPISGHTALYWYRQSLGQGLEFLIYFQGNSAPDKSGLPSDRFSAERTGGSVSTLTIQRTQQEDSAVYLCASSQDRDQPQYFGPGTRLTVL.

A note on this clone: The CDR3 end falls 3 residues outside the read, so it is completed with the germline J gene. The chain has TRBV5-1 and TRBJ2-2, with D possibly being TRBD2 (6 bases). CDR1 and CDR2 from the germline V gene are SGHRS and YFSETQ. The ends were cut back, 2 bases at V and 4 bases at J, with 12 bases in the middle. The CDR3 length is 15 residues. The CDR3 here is CASSLGLAATGELFF. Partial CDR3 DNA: TGCGCCAGCAGCTTAGGGTTAGCGGCCACCGGGGAG.

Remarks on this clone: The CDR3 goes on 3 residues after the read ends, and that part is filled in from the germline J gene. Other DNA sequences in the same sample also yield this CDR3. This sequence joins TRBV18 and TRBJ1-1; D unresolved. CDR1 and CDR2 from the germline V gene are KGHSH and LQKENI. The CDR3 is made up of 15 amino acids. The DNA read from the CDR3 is TGTGCCAGCTCACCGCGTAGCGGGGTGCAAGAGACC. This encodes CASSPRSGVQET. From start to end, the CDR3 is CASSPRSGVQETAFF.

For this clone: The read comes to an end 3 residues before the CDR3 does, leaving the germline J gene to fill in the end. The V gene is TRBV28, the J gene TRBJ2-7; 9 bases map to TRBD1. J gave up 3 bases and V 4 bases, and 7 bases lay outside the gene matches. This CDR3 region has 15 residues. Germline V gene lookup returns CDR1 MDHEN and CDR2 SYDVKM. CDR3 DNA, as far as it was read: TGTGCCAGCAGTTGGAAGGGGACAGGGAGCTACGAG. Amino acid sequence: CASSWKGTGSYE. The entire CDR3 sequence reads CASSWKGTGSYEQYF.

CDR3 in amino acids: CASSRTDDTEAFF. The sequenced CDR3 bases are TGTGCCAGCAGCAGGACAGATGACACTGAA. This sequence joins TRBV11-2 and TRBJ1-1; D possibly corresponds to TRBD1 (6 bases). The read gets to within 3 residues of the CDR3 end, and the germline J gene fills in the rest. Between the trimmed V and J ends, which lost 5 bases and 3 bases, there was a span of 10 bases. The germline gives CDR1 SGHAT, CDR2 FQNNGV. The length of the CDR3 is 13 residues.

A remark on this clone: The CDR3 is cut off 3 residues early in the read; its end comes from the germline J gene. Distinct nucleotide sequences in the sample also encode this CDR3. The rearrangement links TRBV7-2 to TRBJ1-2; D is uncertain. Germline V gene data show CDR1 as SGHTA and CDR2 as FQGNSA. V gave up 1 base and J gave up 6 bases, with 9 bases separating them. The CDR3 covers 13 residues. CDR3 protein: CASSLDTGDGYTF. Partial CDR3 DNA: TGTGCCAGCAGCTTAGACACCGGGGATGGC.

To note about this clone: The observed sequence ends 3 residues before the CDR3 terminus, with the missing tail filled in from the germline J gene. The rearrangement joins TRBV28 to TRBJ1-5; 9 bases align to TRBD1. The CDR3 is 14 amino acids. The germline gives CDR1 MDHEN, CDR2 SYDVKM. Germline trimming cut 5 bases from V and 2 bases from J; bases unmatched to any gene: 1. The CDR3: CASSRTGGNQPQHF. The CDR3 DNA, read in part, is TGTGCCAGCAGTAGGACAGGGGGCAATCAGCCC. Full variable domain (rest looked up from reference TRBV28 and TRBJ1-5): DVKVTQSSRYLVKRTGEKVFLECVQDMDHENMFWYRQDPGLGLRLIYFSYDVKMKEKGDIPEGYSVSREKKERFSLILESASTNQTSMYLCASSRTGGNQPQHFGDGTRLSIL.

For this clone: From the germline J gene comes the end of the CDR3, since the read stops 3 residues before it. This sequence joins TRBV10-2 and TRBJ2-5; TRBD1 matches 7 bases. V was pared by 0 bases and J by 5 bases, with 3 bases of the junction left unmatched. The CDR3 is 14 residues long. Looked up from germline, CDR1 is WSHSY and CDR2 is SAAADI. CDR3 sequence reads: CASSESTGTETQYF. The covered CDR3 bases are TGCGCCAGCAGTGAGTCGACAGGGACGGAGACC.

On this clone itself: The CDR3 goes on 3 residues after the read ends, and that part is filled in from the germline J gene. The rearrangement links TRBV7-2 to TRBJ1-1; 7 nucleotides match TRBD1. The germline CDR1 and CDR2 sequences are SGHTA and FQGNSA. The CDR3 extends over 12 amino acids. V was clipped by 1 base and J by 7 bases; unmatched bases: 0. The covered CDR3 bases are TGTGCCAGCAGCTTAGACAGGGGTGAA. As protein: CASSLDRGE. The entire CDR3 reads CASSLDRGEAFF.

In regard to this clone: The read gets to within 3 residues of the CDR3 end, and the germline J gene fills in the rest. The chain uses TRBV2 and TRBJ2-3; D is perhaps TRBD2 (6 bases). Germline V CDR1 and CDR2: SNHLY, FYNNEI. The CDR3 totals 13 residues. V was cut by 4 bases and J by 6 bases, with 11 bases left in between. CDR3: CASSVGGDDTQYF. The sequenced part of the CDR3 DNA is TGTGCCAGCAGTGTCGGCGGGGACGATACG.

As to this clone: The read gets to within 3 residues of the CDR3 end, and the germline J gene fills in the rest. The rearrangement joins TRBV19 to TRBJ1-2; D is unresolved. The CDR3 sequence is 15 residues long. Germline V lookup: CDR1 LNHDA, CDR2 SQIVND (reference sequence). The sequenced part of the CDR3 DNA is TGTGCCAGTAGTTTGGCGGGAGGCTCCTACAATGAC. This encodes CASSLAGGSYND. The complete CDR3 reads CASSLAGGSYNDYTF.

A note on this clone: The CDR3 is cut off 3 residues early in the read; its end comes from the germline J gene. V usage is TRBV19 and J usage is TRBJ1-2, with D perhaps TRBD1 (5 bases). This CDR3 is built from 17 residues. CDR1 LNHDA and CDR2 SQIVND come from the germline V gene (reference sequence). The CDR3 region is CASSIFPWGEGGDTYTF. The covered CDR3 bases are TGTGCCAGTAGTATTTTCCCCTGGGGGGAGGGTGGAGATACC.

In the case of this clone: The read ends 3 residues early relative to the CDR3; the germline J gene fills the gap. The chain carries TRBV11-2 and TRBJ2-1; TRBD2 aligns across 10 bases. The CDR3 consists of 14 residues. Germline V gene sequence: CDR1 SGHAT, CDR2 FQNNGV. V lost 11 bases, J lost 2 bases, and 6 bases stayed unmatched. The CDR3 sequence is CAGQTSGPYNEQFF. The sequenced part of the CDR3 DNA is TGTGCCGGCCAGACTAGCGGGCCCTACAATGAG.

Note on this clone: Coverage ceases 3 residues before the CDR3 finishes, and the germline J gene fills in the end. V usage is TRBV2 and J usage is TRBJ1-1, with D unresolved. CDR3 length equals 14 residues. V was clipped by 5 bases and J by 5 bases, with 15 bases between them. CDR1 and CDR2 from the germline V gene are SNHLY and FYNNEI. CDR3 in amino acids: CASSRTRGGTEAFF. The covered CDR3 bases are TGTGCCAGCAGTCGAACCCGGGGAGGGACTGAA.

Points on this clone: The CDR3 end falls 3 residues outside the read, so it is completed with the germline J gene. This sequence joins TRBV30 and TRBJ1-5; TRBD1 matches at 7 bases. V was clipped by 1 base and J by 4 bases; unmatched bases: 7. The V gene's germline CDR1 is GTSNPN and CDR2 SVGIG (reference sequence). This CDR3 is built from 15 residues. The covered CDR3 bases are TGTGCCTGGAGTGAGGGGGCCTCACTTAATCAGCCC. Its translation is CAWSEGASLNQP. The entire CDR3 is CAWSEGASLNQPQHF.

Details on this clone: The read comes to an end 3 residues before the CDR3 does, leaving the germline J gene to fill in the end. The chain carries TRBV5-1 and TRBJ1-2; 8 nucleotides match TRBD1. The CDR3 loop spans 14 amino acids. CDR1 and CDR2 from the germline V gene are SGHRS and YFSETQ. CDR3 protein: CASSLTGGIGGYTF. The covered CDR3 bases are TGCGCCAGCAGCCTCACAGGGGGAATCGGGGGC.

CDR3 sequence: CASSPTVNQPQHF. The part of the CDR3 DNA that was read is TGTGCCAGCAGTCCAACAGTCAATCAGCCC. The chain has TRBV6-4 and TRBJ1-5; no definite D call. The read finishes 3 residues shy of the CDR3 end, and the germline J gene is used to complete it. The CDR3 totals 13 residues. Germline V gene lookup returns CDR1 MRHNA and CDR2 SNTAGT. V lost 5 bases and J lost 3, with 8 bases in between.

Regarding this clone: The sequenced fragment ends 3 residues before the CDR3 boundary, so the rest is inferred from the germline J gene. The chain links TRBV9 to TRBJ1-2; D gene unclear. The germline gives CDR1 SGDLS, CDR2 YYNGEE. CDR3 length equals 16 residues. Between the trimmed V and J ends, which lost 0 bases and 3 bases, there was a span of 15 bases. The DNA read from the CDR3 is TGTGCCAGCAGCGTAGAACCCTCTGGGCAGCACTATGGC. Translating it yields CASSVEPSGQHYG. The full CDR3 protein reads CASSVEPSGQHYGYTF.

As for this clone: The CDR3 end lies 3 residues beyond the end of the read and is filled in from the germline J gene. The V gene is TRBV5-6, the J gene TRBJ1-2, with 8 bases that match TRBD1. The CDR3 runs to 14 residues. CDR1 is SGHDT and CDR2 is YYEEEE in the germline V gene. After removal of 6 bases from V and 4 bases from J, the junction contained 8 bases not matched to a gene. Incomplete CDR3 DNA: TGTGCCAGCATCACCGGACAGGGCGGCTATGGC. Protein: CASITGQGGYG. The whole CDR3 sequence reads CASITGQGGYGYTF. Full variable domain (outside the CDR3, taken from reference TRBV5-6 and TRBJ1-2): DAGVTQSPTHLIKTRGQQVTLRCSPKSGHDTVSWYQQALGQGPQFIFQYYEEEERQRGNFPDRFSGHQFPNYSSELNVNALLLGDSALYLCASITGQGGYGYTFGSGTRLTVV.